Here is one T cell receptor beta chain with its context. What it binds is unknown. This specimen comes from a study of response to subunit inactivated influenza vaccine. Using its own MiXCR run on the RT-PCR reads, TCRdb lists one record per CDR3 protein. The sample has roughly 650,000 distinct CDR3 sequences; 15% to 18% are singletons. CDR3 length equals 16 residues. Per the germline V gene, CDR1 is PRHDT and CDR2 is FYEKMQ (reference sequence). Trimming cost V 2 bases and J 5 bases, with 18 bases left between them. Study results and limitations: Authors suggested each seasonal influenza vaccination recruits few new T cells.

Sample: PBMCs from blood, taken 11 to 12 days after vaccination. This receptor was taken from a man aged 45-65 years who received an inactivated influenza vaccine. The V gene is TRBV13, the J gene TRBJ1-2; TRBD1 is a possible D gene (5 bases). CDR3 amino acids: CASSLRGGAGGYGYTF. The CDR3 DNA sequence: TGTGCCAGCAGCTTACGCGGCGGGGCAGGAGGGTATGGCTACACCTTC.